The clone carrying this T cell receptor (beta chain) was observed a few times. The CDR3 spans 14 residues. Trimming at V came to 5 bases and at J to 7 bases, leaving 7 bases not matched to a gene. The V gene's germline CDR1 is MDHEN and CDR2 SYDVKM. These data come from a study of identical twins. TCRdb re-analysed the 5' RACE reads in MiXCR, keeping a single row per CDR3 protein. The data hold 250,000 or so distinct CDR3 sequences, with about 8% observed a single time. These same records also appear under a second study, on yellow fever vaccine responses in identical twins. That study reports: After vaccination, twins' T cell response reportedly seemed partly convergent, partly personalized.

This receptor was taken from a woman aged 18-30 years in good health. The V call is TRBV28, the J call TRBJ2-7; the match to TRBD2 covers 11 bases. The source material was CD8+ T cells sorted from blood. CDR3 residues: CASSPLAGVGEQYF. CDR3 in DNA: TGTGCCAGCAGTCCACTAGCGGGAGTCGGAGAGCAGTACTTC.